The 29 T cell receptor beta chains given below trace back to one sample, sequenced in a study of cytomegalovirus exposure and HLA in healthy donors. A multiplex PCR was run with 60 Vbeta primers and 13 Jbeta primers. TCRdb keeps only in-frame clones here, not all; method: immunoSEQ multiplex PCR. The table has approximately 200,000 clones, roughly 84% seen once. The source material was PBMCs. All receptors come from a girl aged 5-17 years in good health and CMV-seronegative.

V usage is TRBV18 and J usage is TRBJ2-5; a possible D gene is TRBD1 (5 bases). The germline V gene encodes CDR1 KGHSH and CDR2 LQKENI. The CDR3 has 13 amino acids. V dropped 5 bases and J dropped 1 base, with 8 bases sitting between them. CDR3 bases: TGTGCCAGCTCATCCAGGGTCCAAGAGACCCAGTACTTC. Protein product: CASSSRVQETQYF.

V gene TRBV5-8 combines with J gene TRBJ1-5; no clear D gene. Germline V gene lookup returns CDR1 SGHTS and CDR2 YDEGEE. There are 15 residues in the CDR3. With 0 bases removed from V and 6 bases from J, the gap between germline ends came to 13 bases. The CDR3 here is CASSLDLLLVQPQHF. DNA of the CDR3: TGTGCCAGCAGCTTGGATCTACTATTGGTTCAGCCCCAGCATTTT.

This chain joins TRBV11-2 and TRBJ2-1; D call uncertain. CDR1 is SGHAT and CDR2 is FQNNGV in the germline V gene. The CDR3 totals 11 residues. The V gene lost 6 bases and the J gene lost 5 bases, with 5 bases spanning the gap. CDR3 in amino acids: CASRLDNEQFF. The CDR3 DNA reads TGTGCCAGCAGACTGGACAATGAGCAGTTCTTC.

In its sample, this clone was seen a few times. The genes are TRBV29-1 and TRBJ1-4; tentative D call: TRBD1 (6 bases). The CDR3 has 12 residues. Germline lookup yields CDR1 SQVTM and CDR2 ANQGSEA. Trimming left V 6 bases short and J 7 bases short, with 12 bases between. CDR3 sequence reads: CSVQGWSEKLFF. CDR3 DNA sequence: TGCAGCGTACAGGGTTGGAGTGAAAAACTGTTTTTT.

The chain links TRBV6-6 to TRBJ1-4; TRBD1 might be the D (5 bases). The CDR3 totals 15 residues. CDR1 and CDR2 (germline): MNHNY, SVGAGI (reference sequence). The V end lost 5 bases, the J end lost 7 bases, and 17 bases lay between the germline ends. The CDR3 coding sequence is TGTGCCAGCAGTCCTACGACAGCCCGCAGTGAAAAACTGTTTTTT. It is translated as CASSPTTARSEKLFF.

With regard to this clone: An end of the junction differs from the germline gene, which may be a read error. Other DNA sequences of this sample code for an identical CDR3. The chain carries TRBV6-5 and TRBJ1-1, with D maybe TRBD1 (5 bases). The germline V gene encodes CDR1 MNHEY and CDR2 SVGAGI. The CDR3 sequence is 13 residues long. CDR3 region: CASNSHRNTEAFF. The CDR3 DNA is TGTGCCAGCAATTCCCACAGGAACACTGAAGCCTTCTTT.

This rearrangement joins TRBV5-1 to TRBJ2-5; 7 bases are shared with TRBD1. Germline CDR1 is SGHRS and CDR2 is YFSETQ. J lost 0 bases, V lost 7 bases, and 9 bases had no gene match. This CDR3 is 15 amino acids long. The CDR3 reads CASRVGTAYQETQYF. CDR3 in DNA: TGCGCCAGCCGCGTCGGGACAGCGTACCAAGAGACCCAGTACTTC.

This chain joins TRBV5-7 and TRBJ2-6; possible D gene TRBD1, 5 bases. TRBV5-7 is an ORF for which the function is uncertain. This CDR3 comprises 18 residues. Trimming shortened V by 1 base and J by 0 bases, and 14 bases separated the two germline ends. The CDR3 DNA sequence: TGTGCCAGCAGCTTGATAGGGGTTCCCCACTCTGGGGCCAACGTCCTGACTTTC. Protein: CASSLIGVPHSGANVLTF.

J is TRBJ2-1 and V is TRBV9; 14 bases line up with TRBD2. CDR1 and CDR2 from the germline V gene are SGDLS and YYNGEE. This CDR3 spans 17 amino acids. V lost 0 bases and J lost 4; bases outside the gene matches: 3. This CDR3 is CASSVGLAGGPYNEQFF. The DNA for the CDR3 is TGTGCCAGCAGCGTAGGACTAGCGGGGGGGCCATACAATGAGCAGTTCTTC.

Note on this clone: Other DNA variants within this sample encode the same CDR3. The chain combines TRBV27 with TRBJ1-5; no firm D call. Trimming left V 3 bases short and J 4 bases short, with 10 bases between. The CDR3 has 14 residues. Germline-derived CDR1 and CDR2 are MNHEY and SMNVEV (reference sequence). The CDR3 loop reads CASSFRGSNQPQHF. CDR3 bases: TGTGCCAGCAGTTTTCGGGGAAGTAATCAGCCCCAGCATTTT.

This clone appeared a few times. The CDR3 loop reads CASSLLNQPQHF. In DNA, the CDR3 is TGTGCCAGCAGCTTGCTGAATCAGCCCCAGCATTTT. V usage is TRBV5-6 and J usage is TRBJ1-5; no clear D. This CDR3 has 12 residues. Germline V CDR1 and CDR2: SGHDT, YYEEEE. V lost 1 base, J lost 4 bases, and 3 bases lay in between.

The chain employs TRBV7-6 and TRBJ1-3; 8 bases fit TRBD1. Germline V lookup: CDR1 SGHVS, CDR2 FNYEAQ. Trimming took 1 base from V and 4 from J; bases not matched to a gene: 3. The CDR3 consists of 15 residues. The CDR3 DNA reads as TGTGCCAGCAGCTTAGGGACAGGGTACGGAAACACCATATATTTT. This codes for CASSLGTGYGNTIYF.

The rearrangement joins TRBV7-2 to TRBJ1-3, with a weak D call TRBD1 (5 bases). V was pared by 6 bases and J by 0 bases, with 12 bases between. CDR1 SGHTA and CDR2 FQGNSA come from the germline V gene. The CDR3 totals 15 residues. CDR3 amino acids: CASSPRGGSGNTIYF. As DNA, the CDR3 is TGTGCCAGCAGTCCCCGGGGGGGCTCTGGAAACACCATATATTTT.

The chain employs TRBV5-1 and TRBJ1-6; the match to TRBD1 covers 8 bases. Germline V gene data show CDR1 as SGHRS and CDR2 as YFSETQ. This CDR3 comprises 16 residues. V dropped 4 bases and J dropped 6; count of bases not matched to a gene: 9. CDR3 sequence (DNA): TGCGCCAGCAGCGACGGGTGGGACAGGATTAATTCACCCCTCCACTTT. This translates into CASSDGWDRINSPLHF.

This sequence joins TRBV12-5 and TRBJ2-7; TRBD2 agrees at 7 bases. After removal of 1 base from V and 0 bases from J, the junction contained 3 bases not matched to a gene. The CDR3 covers 15 residues. Germline V lookup: CDR1 LGHNT, CDR2 FRNRAP. CDR3 DNA sequence: TGTGCTAGTGGTTTGGAGCGGGGTAGCTCCTACGAGCAGTACTTC. Protein sequence: CASGLERGSSYEQYF.

The chain combines TRBV2 with TRBJ1-2; D gene unclear. There are 13 residues in the CDR3. The germline V and J ends were trimmed by 4 bases and 4 bases, with 10 bases remaining between them. Looked up from germline, CDR1 is SNHLY and CDR2 is FYNNEI. The CDR3 DNA is TGTGCCAGCAGTGTTGACTCCTTCTATGGCTACACCTTC. The encoded protein is CASSVDSFYGYTF.

This sequence joins TRBV2 and TRBJ2-7; TRBD1 might be the D (6 bases). CDR1 is SNHLY and CDR2 is FYNNEI in the germline V gene. The V and J ends lost 8 bases and 6 bases respectively, with 20 bases between them. This CDR3 has 14 residues. The DNA for the CDR3 is TGTGCCAGCCGCAAACAGGGTACCTTCTCCGAGCAGTACTTC. This sequence encodes CASRKQGTFSEQYF.

The chain recombines TRBV6-6 with TRBJ2-5; 8 nucleotides agree with TRBD2. The last part of the DNA fits TRBJ2-7 better; the J call may be wrong. The CDR3 is 14 amino acids. Per germline, CDR1 MNHNY and CDR2 SVGAGI (reference sequence). CDR3 residues: CASTVRGGSYEQYF. The CDR3 region has the DNA TGTGCCAGCACCGTCCGGGGGGGCTCCTACGAGCAGTACTTC.

The rearrangement uses TRBV28 and TRBJ2-2; TRBD1 aligns across 8 bases. The length of the CDR3 is 17 residues. V lost 3 bases, J lost 3 bases, and 9 bases stayed unmatched. Per germline, CDR1 MDHEN and CDR2 SYDVKM. CDR3 in amino acids: CASSFGRGRVYTGELFF. The CDR3 nucleotides read TGTGCCAGCAGTTTCGGCAGGGGGCGAGTATACACCGGGGAGCTGTTTTTT.

The rearrangement links TRBV30 to TRBJ1-5, with D uncertain. The germline gives CDR1 GTSNPN, CDR2 SVGIG (reference sequence). CDR3 length equals 15 residues. V was cut by 1 base and J by 3 bases, with 13 bases left in between. The DNA for the CDR3 is TGTGCCTGGAGTGGTAAGCGGCAGGACAATCAGCCCCAGCATTTT. Its protein product is CAWSGKRQDNQPQHF.

This chain links TRBV5-1 with TRBJ1-2; the match to TRBD1 covers 8 bases. This CDR3 is 14 amino acids long. Looked up from germline, CDR1 is SGHRS and CDR2 is YFSETQ. With V trimmed by 0 bases and J by 6 bases, 4 bases remained unmatched. DNA for the CDR3: TGCGCCAGCAGCTTGGGTGACAGGGGACATGGCTACACCTTC. Its translation is CASSLGDRGHGYTF.

This clone was counted once. The V call is TRBV7-8, the J call TRBJ2-5; a weak D match, TRBD1 (5 bases). Per germline, CDR1 SGHVS and CDR2 FQNEAQ. This CDR3 is built from 16 residues. The ends were cut back, 6 bases at V and 4 bases at J, with 21 bases in the middle. CDR3 protein: CASRYRRALDGETQYF. In DNA form, the CDR3 reads TGTGCCAGCAGGTATCGCAGGGCATTGGATGGAGAGACCCAGTACTTC.

Details on this clone: The sample carries other DNA sequences with the same CDR3. V gene TRBV7-9 combines with J gene TRBJ1-1; no firm D call. Germline V gives CDR1 SEHNR, CDR2 FQNEAQ (reference sequence). V dropped 1 base and J dropped 5 bases, with 8 bases sitting between them. This CDR3 has 13 residues. The CDR3 nucleotides are TGTGCCAGCAGCTTAGGTGGCAGGACTGAAGCTTTCTTT. Protein: CASSLGGRTEAFF. The complete variable domain, with remaining parts taken from reference TRBV7-9 and TRBJ1-1, reads DTGVSQNPRHKITKRGQNVTFRCDPISEHNRLYWYRQTLGQGPEFLTYFQNEAQLEKSRLLSDRFSAERPKGSFSTLEIQRTEQGDSAMYLCASSLGGRTEAFFGQGTRLTVV.

The chain joins TRBV25-1 to TRBJ1-2; unclear D gene. Trimming shortened V by 4 bases and J by 3 bases, and 24 bases separated the two germline ends. Germline V gene lookup returns CDR1 MGHDK and CDR2 SYGVNS. This CDR3 spans 18 amino acids. CDR3 amino acids: CASSGAIVSDHHDYGYTF. The CDR3 nucleotides read TGTGCCAGCAGTGGGGCAATCGTCTCCGACCACCATGACTATGGCTACACCTTC.

This clone has only one observation. V gene TRBV9 combines with J gene TRBJ1-1, with 8 bases matching TRBD1. The CDR3 has 13 residues. In germline, CDR1 is SGDLS, CDR2 YYNGEE. Trimming cost V 3 bases and J 4 bases; bases outside gene matches: 2. The CDR3 spells CASSGQGLTEAFF. The CDR3 bases are TGTGCCAGCAGCGGACAGGGGCTCACTGAAGCTTTCTTT.

V gene TRBV7-9 combines with J gene TRBJ2-3; 12 positions match TRBD2. There are 19 residues in the CDR3. Germline V CDR1 and CDR2: SEHNR, FQNEAQ (reference sequence). V shed 5 bases and J 2 bases; nucleotides not matched to a gene: 14. In DNA, the CDR3 is TGTGCCAGCAGCCATGGTCTAGCGGGAGGGACTGTGAACACAGATACGCAGTATTTT. It codes for CASSHGLAGGTVNTDTQYF.

The rearrangement uses TRBV30 and TRBJ2-1, with D uncertain. Trimming removed 3 bases from V and 4 bases from J, with 13 bases in between. The CDR3 runs to 14 residues. CDR1 is GTSNPN and CDR2 is SVGIG in the germline V gene (reference sequence). Here the CDR3 DNA reads TGTGCCTGGAGGCCGCGCCAGGTTTACAATGAGCAGTTCTTC. Encoded protein: CAWRPRQVYNEQFF. The entire variable domain, with the rest obtained from reference TRBV30 and TRBJ2-1, is as follows: SQTIHQWPATLVQPVGSPLSLECTVEGTSNPNLYWYRQAAGRGLQLLFYSVGIGQISSEVPQNLSASRPQDRQFILSSKKLLLSDSGFYLCAWRPRQVYNEQFFGPGTRLTVL.

The chain has TRBV6-1 and TRBJ2-1; D is undetermined. Trimming stripped 2 bases from V and 4 bases from J, with 9 bases between. CDR1 is MNHNS, CDR2 SASEGT, per germline. The CDR3 contains 14 residues. The CDR3 DNA reads as TGTGCCAGCAGTGAACGGAGACCTTACAATGAGCAGTTCTTC. Protein product: CASSERRPYNEQFF.

V usage is TRBV7-3 and J usage is TRBJ2-2; 8 nucleotides match TRBD1. Germline V gives CDR1 SGHTA, CDR2 FQGTGA. Germline trimming cut 3 bases from V and 5 bases from J; bases unmatched to any gene: 8. This CDR3 is 16 amino acids long. CDR3 nucleotides: TGTGCCAGCAGCTTCCCCCGGACAGGGCGGACCGGGGAGCTGTTTTTT. It encodes CASSFPRTGRTGELFF.